This entry describes one T cell receptor (beta chain). Its specific antigen is unknown. Per-base quality was not reported, and no clone a single base away is much larger than it. The source of the sample is a study of cytomegalovirus exposure and HLA in healthy donors (dated by TCRdb to the late 2010s). As for the study more broadly: An earlier analysis of several hundred of the donors reported more than 250 Gb of sequence data and 117 million unique TCR beta sequences from some 180 million T cells. An early release that covered about 600 HLA-typed donors contained about 290 gigabases of sequencing data and 75 million to 100 million unique TCR sequences. The genetic ancestry cluster associated with self-reported Caucasian donors included approximately 85% of the roughly 410 genotyped donors. The study aimed to test whether signatures of past pathogen exposure could be identified by cataloging public T cell receptors. The T cell repertoires of 550 to 850 subjects were profiled by immunosequencing and related to cytomegalovirus serostatus. Along with the roughly 670-subject first cohort, a separate validation cohort of approximately 110 different subjects was used. The study combined high-throughput TCR immunosequencing, statistical association of individual TCRs with disease status, and machine learning to predict cytomegalovirus infection status. To study patterns of TCR occurrence, a later analysis re-analyzed previously published TCR beta repertoires from just over 650 donors and added high-resolution HLA genotyping. Rather than using new phenotypic data, the later analysis identified candidate immune exposures from TCR beta sequences and from how often those sequences occurred across donors. To decide whether each TCR beta V gene segment behaved as functional or pseudogenic, an earlier analysis of some 600 of the donors relied on high-throughput TCR beta sequencing. Donor age, sex, ethnicity and CMV serostatus were compiled together with the repertoire data. A later genetic analysis used genome-wide SNP genotypes for about three fifths of the 666 donors, treating that subset as a discovery cohort. Every repertoire in the discovery cohort had been generated on one and the same sequencing platform. HLA typing included class I and class II loci at four-digit resolution. The number of donors typed differed by locus, with about 629-630 for A, B, C, DRB1 and DQB1, 522 for DQA1, approximately 570 for DPA1, and some 450 for DPB1. Five DR-DQ haplotypes were treated as single units for association and clustering because of strong linkage in the cohort. Across 300 to 400 genotyped donors of the cohort, an average of roughly 200,000 unique TCR beta nucleotide sequences per donor were sequenced, and 15% to 20% of those sequences were non-productive. Overall study outcomes, separate from this receptor: Presence/absence analyses assumed roughly uniform sequencing depth across donors, an assumption that may not hold. Compared with the roughly 670-donor mean, donors in an Asian-associated ancestry cluster had fewer N-insertions in productive TCRs, according to a later genetic analysis. A later analysis associated 15,000 to 20,000 TCR beta sequences with specific HLA alleles at a false discovery rate of 0.05. For the cohort, immune exposure information was limited to CMV serostatus. In a later analysis, TCR association rates were found to vary across HLA loci, with the most associated TCRs seen for DRB1 alleles and the fewest for HLA-C alleles. A later genetic analysis associated a missense DCLRE1C variant with V-gene and J-gene trimming of TCR beta chains, and an independent cohort replicated the association. The authors suggested that the approach could potentially be extended to other disease states and immunological phenotypes. According to a later analysis, parvovirus B19, influenza, CMV and Epstein-Barr virus appeared linked to several top co-occurrence clusters. A cluster of highly shared sequence variants was judged likely to represent a technical artifact of the sequencing pipeline. The classifier was reported to diagnose cytomegalovirus status with high specificity and sensitivity in both the original and validation cohorts. In a later analysis, HLA-associated TCR beta chains were found to be more clonally expanded and to have lower generation probabilities than equally common non-associated chains. Because some donors lacked HLA typing at each locus, the association tests relied only on the typed subset. Some IMGT-functional V segments, including TRBV6-2 and TRBV6-3, could not be distinguished by the 87-base-pair reads and were therefore excluded. Across donors, most TCR sequences were observed very rarely, whereas some public TCRs were present in many individuals. When HLA alleles, especially DR and DQ, strongly co-occurred, TCR associations were difficult to assign to individual alleles. Because counts were too low, 15 to 20 rarely observed V segments, including chromosome 9 orphons, were excluded from the earlier analysis of around 640 of the donors. According to a later analysis, most CMV-associated TCR beta chains appeared to be HLA-restricted, and the HLA associations seemed to be driven largely by CMV exposure. Three of the identified cytomegalovirus-associated TCR beta chains were confirmed in vitro to be specific for cytomegalovirus antigens. An earlier analysis of around 540 of the donors showed that most TCR beta V segments appeared in productive rearrangements either about 87% or about 30% of the time, which broadly matched IMGT annotations. This cohort had only TCR beta chains sequenced, and the lack of alpha or paired-chain data limited which features could be detected. Correlated functional status among segregating V segments might reflect linkage disequilibrium, but an unknown experimental factor could not be ruled out. A total of fewer than 200 TCR beta chains were listed by the study as associated with cytomegalovirus. A further reported finding was that TCR beta sequences accurately predicted the HLA-A and HLA-B alleles for most subjects in the first cohort.

Reading the germline V gene gives CDR1 SGHRS and CDR2 YFSETQ. At the junction V is shortened by 4 bases and J by 3 bases, with 16 bases in between. From cysteine to phenylalanine, the CDR3 is 15 amino acids long. Only the CDR3 DNA is retained, 45 bases long and in frame from the first base. The cohort consisted of fewer than 700 healthy bone marrow donors. All cohort members were sampled while nominally healthy, although unrecorded immune exposures were likely present. The donor tested CMV seropositive and was one of the 289 seropositive cohort members. A peripheral blood sample was provided by each donor, and peripheral blood mononuclear cells were used for TCR beta sequencing. Genomic DNA was extracted from the blood cell samples with the Qiagen DNeasy Blood Extraction Kit. The library relied on the immunoSEQ multiplex PCR assay. For the multiplex PCR, a mixture combining 60 forward primers for TCR Vbeta segments and 13 reverse primers for TCR Jbeta segments was used. The CDR3 region of rearranged TCR beta genes was amplified from genomic DNA by a multiplex PCR assay. The amplified TCR beta libraries were sequenced on the Illumina HiSeq System as 87-base-pair reads. Regarding the original processing steps: A later analysis counted some 80 million unique TCR beta chains across the 550 to 750 repertoires, and around 9.9 million of these chains were shared by at least two donors. To remove PCR and sequencing errors, raw reads were error-corrected and collapsed into unique sequences using a nearest-neighbor algorithm that merged closely related sequences. To assign V, D and J gene segments, CDR3 sequences were aligned to IMGT reference sequences. For a sequence to be retained, a match of at least six nucleotides was required to both a V gene segment and a J gene segment. A rearrangement was called productive if the CDR3 had no stop codons and remained in frame with V and J, and every other rearrangement was called non-productive. CDR3 was defined by IMGT convention, running from the second conserved V-encoded cysteine to the conserved J-encoded phenylalanine. Sequences without an unambiguous match to a single V gene segment were excluded from the earlier analysis of several hundred of the donors. An earlier analysis of around 600 of the donors classified V segments as functional when productive rearrangements were above 56.7% and as segregating when the standard deviation between donors was above 5%. To diagnose cytomegalovirus status from the catalog of TCR beta chain sequences, a statistical classification framework was built. In a later analysis, V and J genes were assigned by comparing TCR nucleotide sequences against IMGT/GENE-DB human TR gene sequences. The TCRdist pipeline was used in a later analysis to assign CDR3 sequences and most-parsimonious VDJ recombination scenarios. In a later analysis, each TCR beta chain was defined by its CDR3 amino acid sequence together with its V-gene family, and reads without a unique V-gene family were excluded. In a later analysis, 450 to 600 highly shared, low-generation-probability nucleotide sequences were removed to address suspected cross-contamination and a sequencing artifact. For each public chain, a later analysis derived a clonal expansion index from normalized ranks of inferred template counts within each repertoire. A later analysis computed generation probabilities with a VDJ recombination model fitted to out-of-frame rearrangements, and checked the results against IGoR. Hypergeometric tests were used in a later analysis to score TCR-TCR, TCR-HLA and TCR-CMV co-occurrence, with a repertoire-size bias correction applied to the TCR pairs. To estimate false discovery rates, a later analysis permuted the HLA or CMV assignments 20 times. In a later analysis, co-occurring TCRs were grouped using DBSCAN, and TCRdist sequence similarity was added for clustering within HLA-allele-positive subsets. For co-occurrence clustering, repertoires with fewer than 30,000 or more than 120,000 public chains were excluded, along with five or six repertoires with anomalous nucleotide sharing. What TCRdb holds here is the immuneACCESS table cut down to in-frame rearrangements. Part of the clones is not present; checked against another copy, under half of the missing clones reflect an unresolved V gene, and the others are unexplained. V, J and clone size were drawn from that table, and D and trimming were deduced from the DNA. Within this sample are more than 85,000 clones, with 76% of them counted one time only. Around an eighth of the sample comes from the top ten.

The sequence was obtained from a man aged 25 to 40 in good health and CMV-seropositive. Sequencing was performed on PBMCs. The chain is made from TRBV5-1 and TRBJ2-5, with a tentative D gene TRBD2 over 7 matching bases. This receptor carries the CDR3 CASSLDRGGEETQYF. The DNA sequence follows: TGCGCCAGCAGCCTCGATAGGGGGGGTGAAGAGACCCAGTACTTC.